This T cell receptor (beta chain) was recovered during a study of PD-1 blockade in classical Hodgkin lymphoma. Broader study findings: Later analyses included only patients treated at least 1 year post-ASCT.

Notes on this clone: No antigen is known for it.

The CDR3 has 14 amino acids. Germline CDR1 and CDR2: SNHLY and FYNNEI. The ends were cut back, 2 bases at V and 9 bases at J, with 11 bases in the middle. The table came from immunoSEQ multiplex PCR; TCRdb's copy has only in-frame clones and leaves some out. This table holds around 22,000 clones, roughly 78% found once. Patients all relapsed after autologous stem cell transplantation, and there was variation in brentuximab vedotin exposure. The TCR was taken from a human donor with classical Hodgkin lymphoma. The sample was peripheral blood mononuclear cells (PBMCs), taken before the second cycle of nivolumab. The chain links TRBV2 to TRBJ1-6; maybe TRBD1 (5 bases). The CDR3 loop is CASSEQGESSPLHF. The CDR3 DNA sequence: TGTGCCAGCAGTGAACAGGGCGAGAGTTCACCCCTCCACTTT.